Shown below are 27 T cell receptor beta chains from a single sample sequenced in a study of blood T cell repertoires in COVID-19. Produced via immunoSEQ multiplex PCR; TCRdb's table is partial and in-frame only. The sample has approximately 76,000 clones, over 70% seen once; the top ten hold about a third. The material sequenced was peripheral blood. These TCRs come from a woman in her sixties or seventies with acute or convalescent COVID-19.

This chain uses TRBV19 with TRBJ1-2, with D possibly matching TRBD1 (5 bases). The germline CDR1 and CDR2 sequences are LNHDA and SQIVND (reference sequence). The V end was cut by 5 bases, the J end by 3 bases, with 13 bases between. The CDR3 sequence is 14 residues long. As DNA, the CDR3 is TGTGCCAGTAGTTCAGGGAAAATTGACTATGGCTACACCTTC. Residues: CASSSGKIDYGYTF.

The chain is built from TRBV5-1 and TRBJ1-2; D might be TRBD1 (6 bases). Trimming removed 2 bases at V and 5 bases at J, with 19 bases between. Germline V gene sequence: CDR1 SGHRS, CDR2 YFSETQ. This CDR3 contains 16 residues. CDR3 residues: CASSFLQGTLNYGYTF. The CDR3 DNA follows: TGCGCCAGCAGCTTCCTCCAGGGGACACTTAATTATGGCTACACCTTC.

This rearrangement joins TRBV15 to TRBJ1-2, with 7 nucleotides matching TRBD1. V was pared by 2 bases and J by 0 bases, with 3 bases of the junction left unmatched. CDR1 and CDR2 (germline): LNHNV, YYDKDF (reference sequence). The CDR3 consists of 15 residues. The CDR3 bases are TGTGCCACCAGCAGAAAACAGGGGTCTAACTATGGCTACACCTTC. This translates into CATSRKQGSNYGYTF.

The CDR3 DNA is TGCGCCAGCAGCTTGGAACTTCCGCGTAACGAGCAGTACTTC. It is translated as CASSLELPRNEQYF. The rearrangement uses TRBV5-1 and TRBJ2-7; no clear D gene. The V end lost 0 bases, the J end lost 5 bases, and 12 bases lay between the germline ends. Germline V lookup: CDR1 SGHRS, CDR2 YFSETQ. This CDR3 region has 14 residues.

The rearrangement joins TRBV29-1 to TRBJ2-1; weak D call: TRBD1 (6 bases). V lost 3 bases and J lost 5, with 11 bases in between. Per germline, CDR1 SQVTM and CDR2 ANQGSEA. The CDR3 totals 13 residues. The CDR3 DNA reads as TGCAGCGTTGATGGGACAAGAGACAATGAGCAGTTCTTC. Translated: CSVDGTRDNEQFF.

This clone was detected once. The gene calls are TRBV2 and TRBJ2-7; TRBD1 agrees at 9 bases. Germline V gene lookup returns CDR1 SNHLY and CDR2 FYNNEI. The CDR3 consists of 14 residues. J gave up 5 bases and V 2 bases, and 4 bases lay outside the gene matches. The CDR3 sequence: CASSERDREHEQYF. The CDR3 bases are TGTGCCAGCAGTGAAAGGGACAGGGAGCACGAGCAGTACTTC.

This clone has only a few counts. V usage is TRBV10-3 and J usage is TRBJ1-4; 8 bases match TRBD1. The CDR3 is made up of 12 amino acids. The V segment lost 4 bases and the J segment 8 bases; nucleotides outside the gene matches: 0. Germline-derived CDR1 and CDR2 are ENHRY and SYGVKD. CDR3 bases: TGTGCCATCAGTGGGACAGGGGAAAAACTGTTTTTT. Translated: CAISGTGEKLFF.

The V call is TRBV2, the J call TRBJ2-3; 10 nucleotides match TRBD2. V lost 8 bases to trimming and J lost 3 bases; unmatched junction nucleotides: 5. This CDR3 has 14 residues. Germline V gene sequence: CDR1 SNHLY, CDR2 FYNNEI. The CDR3 nucleotides read TGTGCCAGCCAACGAGCGGGGGGGACAGATACGCAGTATTTT. Amino acid sequence: CASQRAGGTDTQYF.

The rearrangement uses TRBV7-9 and TRBJ2-7, with 8 bases identical to TRBD2. The CDR3 spans 15 residues. Looked up from germline, CDR1 is SEHNR and CDR2 is FQNEAQ (reference sequence). V was pared by 0 bases and J by 2 bases, with 3 bases of the junction left unmatched. The CDR3 here is CASSLAGRGTYEQYF. CDR3 nucleotides: TGTGCCAGCAGCTTAGCCGGGAGGGGAACCTACGAGCAGTACTTC.

In this sample, this clone turned up a few times. J is TRBJ1-1 and V is TRBV6-5; 12 nucleotides line up with TRBD1. The CDR3 has 14 residues. Germline loops: CDR1 MNHEY, CDR2 SVGAGI. Trimming at V came to 5 bases and at J to 10 bases, leaving 8 bases not matched to a gene. CDR3 protein: CASSTGTGGVLAFF. The CDR3 DNA is TGTGCCAGCAGTACCGGGACAGGGGGCGTTTTAGCTTTCTTT.

The V and J genes are TRBV27 and TRBJ1-2; TRBD1 aligns across 7 bases. CDR3 length: 14 residues. Per germline, CDR1 MNHEY and CDR2 SMNVEV (reference sequence). The V gene end was trimmed by 0 bases and the J gene end by 5 bases; junction bases not matched to a gene: 3. CDR3 loop: CASSLSGQKYGYTF. In DNA form, the CDR3 reads TGTGCCAGCAGTTTATCGGGACAGAAATATGGCTACACCTTC.

The rearrangement links TRBV18 to TRBJ1-2; TRBD1 matches at 9 bases. The CDR3 loop spans 16 amino acids. V shed 3 bases and J 1 base; nucleotides not matched to a gene: 6. In germline, CDR1 is KGHSH, CDR2 LQKENI. This chain's CDR3 is CASSPVPGQGNYGYTF. CDR3 coding DNA: TGTGCCAGCTCACCGGTCCCGGGACAGGGTAACTATGGCTACACCTTC.

This rearrangement joins TRBV5-1 to TRBJ2-3; 7 positions match TRBD2. The CDR3 has 15 residues. Germline trimming cut 2 bases from V and 3 bases from J; bases unmatched to any gene: 6. Germline assignment: CDR1 SGHRS and CDR2 YFSETQ. CDR3: CASSLSGGTTDTQYF. The CDR3 nucleotides are TGCGCCAGCAGCTTATCGGGGGGTACTACAGATACGCAGTATTTT.

This clone occurred once. The chain employs TRBV5-1 and TRBJ1-1, with D possibly matching TRBD1 (5 bases). Trimming stripped 4 bases from V and 1 base from J, with 17 bases between. The CDR3 spans 16 residues. Germline CDR1 and CDR2: SGHRS and YFSETQ. CDR3 sequence reads: CASSPRSGGRNTEAFF. The CDR3, as DNA: TGCGCCAGCAGCCCCAGGTCCGGGGGGAGGAACACTGAAGCTTTCTTT.

V and J are TRBV6-5 and TRBJ2-7, with D perhaps matching TRBD1 (6 bases). The CDR3 is 13 amino acids. The ends were cut back, 6 bases at V and 2 bases at J, with 11 bases in the middle. The V gene's germline CDR1 is MNHEY and CDR2 SVGAGI. The CDR3 nucleotides read TGTGCCAGCAGGAGGGGGACGACCTACGAGCAGTACTTC. Encoded protein: CASRRGTTYEQYF.

Here the CDR3 reads CASLRQENYGYTF. CDR3 nucleotides: TGTGCCAGTCTCCGACAAGAAAACTATGGCTACACCTTC. The chain uses TRBV28 and TRBJ1-2; D gene uncertain. The CDR3 has 13 residues. Germline CDR1 MDHEN, CDR2 SYDVKM. The germline V and J ends were trimmed by 9 bases and 2 bases, with 13 bases remaining between them.

The J gene is TRBJ1-2, the V gene TRBV12-3 or TRBV12-4, with D perhaps TRBD1 (5 bases). V lost 5 bases and J 2 bases, leaving 9 bases between the germline ends. CDR3 length: 13 residues. The CDR3 coding sequence is TGTGCCAGCAGTCCAGACAGCAACTATGGCTACACCTTC. Translation gives CASSPDSNYGYTF.

The DNA for the CDR3 is TGTGCCAGCATCATCCAGGGAAAGAACACTGAAGCTTTCTTT. Protein product: CASIIQGKNTEAFF. J is TRBJ1-1 and V is TRBV5-6; D may be TRBD1 (5 bases). The CDR3 covers 14 residues. Germline V gene lookup returns CDR1 SGHDT and CDR2 YYEEEE. V was pared by 6 bases and J by 1 base, with 13 bases between.

The CDR3 loop is CASRASGFNNEQFF. As DNA, the CDR3 is TGTGCCAGTAGGGCTAGCGGGTTCAACAATGAGCAGTTCTTC. V is TRBV19 and J is TRBJ2-1, with 8 bases matching TRBD2. Germline CDR1 LNHDA, CDR2 SQIVND (reference sequence). The trim removed 6 bases at V and 5 bases at J, leaving 6 bases unmatched. The length of the CDR3 is 14 residues.

The J gene is TRBJ2-3, the V gene TRBV9; TRBD2 aligns across 9 bases. Trimming removed 0 bases from V and 2 bases from J; junction bases left unmatched: 4. CDR1 and CDR2 from the germline V gene are SGDLS and YYNGEE. There are 16 residues in the CDR3. In DNA, the CDR3 is TGTGCCAGCAGCGTAGGACTAGCGGACCTCACAGATACGCAGTATTTT. It specifies CASSVGLADLTDTQYF. The complete variable domain, with remaining parts taken from reference TRBV9 and TRBJ2-3, reads DSGVTQTPKHLITATGQRVTLRCSPRSGDLSVYWYQQSLDQGLQFLIQYYNGEERAKGNILERFSAQQFPDLHSELNLSSLELGDSALYFCASSVGLADLTDTQYFGPGTRLTVL.

This clone was counted a few times. The chain has TRBV28 and TRBJ1-5; no reliable D call. Trimming removed 5 bases at V and 11 bases at J, with 10 bases between. The CDR3 totals 11 residues. Germline V gene data show CDR1 as MDHEN and CDR2 as SYDVKM. The CDR3 nucleotides are TGTGCCAGCAGTCGGCCGGGGTCCCAGCATTTT. Encoded protein: CASSRPGSQHF.

The chain is built from TRBV5-1 and TRBJ1-1, with D perhaps matching TRBD1 (5 bases). The length of the CDR3 is 13 residues. CDR1 is SGHRS and CDR2 is YFSETQ in the germline V gene. V was clipped by 0 bases and J by 8 bases, with 11 bases between them. CDR3 bases: TGCGCCAGCAGCTTGGAGGGGTCCAGCGAAGCTTTCTTT. This translates into CASSLEGSSEAFF.

CDR3 protein: CASSPGGGGFYEQYF. CDR3 nucleotides: TGTGCCAGCAGCCCGGGGGGGGGCGGTTTCTACGAGCAGTACTTC. The genes are TRBV7-2 and TRBJ2-7; TRBD2 aligns across 8 bases. Unmatched junction bases numbered 9, after V lost 5 bases and J lost 3 bases. The CDR3 runs to 15 residues. Germline V gene data show CDR1 as SGHTA and CDR2 as FQGNSA.

The chain employs TRBV29-1 and TRBJ2-7; D not resolved. The germline V gene has CDR1 SQVTM and CDR2 ANQGSEA. This CDR3 contains 12 residues. Trimming pared 5 bases from V and 2 bases from J, leaving 10 bases between. The CDR3 loop is CSVLPSPYEQYF. For the CDR3, the DNA is TGCAGCGTTCTCCCTTCTCCCTACGAGCAGTACTTC.

The chain employs TRBV30 and TRBJ1-6, with no clear D. Germline CDR1 GTSNPN, CDR2 SVGIG (reference sequence). This CDR3 has 12 amino acids. V was cut by 4 bases and J by 8 bases, with 9 bases left in between. CDR3 nucleotides: TGTGCCTGGAAGAGGGCGGATTCACCCCTCCACTTT. Protein product: CAWKRADSPLHF.

The chain combines TRBV5-1 with TRBJ1-3; D remains unclear. The V gene lost 4 bases and the J gene lost 4 bases, with 12 bases spanning the gap. CDR3 size: 14 residues. CDR1 is SGHRS, CDR2 YFSETQ, per germline. The CDR3 is CASSAPEEGNTIYF. The CDR3 coding sequence is TGCGCCAGCAGCGCTCCAGAGGAAGGAAACACCATATATTTT.

The chain joins TRBV11-1 to TRBJ2-1, with a weak D call TRBD2 (6 bases). The V and J ends lost 1 base and 0 bases respectively, with 10 bases between them. In germline, CDR1 is SGHAT, CDR2 FQDESV (reference sequence). The CDR3 sequence is 16 residues long. The CDR3 nucleotides are TGTGCCAGCAGCTTAGAGGGGCGGGGCTCCTACAATGAGCAGTTCTTC. Translation: CASSLEGRGSYNEQFF.